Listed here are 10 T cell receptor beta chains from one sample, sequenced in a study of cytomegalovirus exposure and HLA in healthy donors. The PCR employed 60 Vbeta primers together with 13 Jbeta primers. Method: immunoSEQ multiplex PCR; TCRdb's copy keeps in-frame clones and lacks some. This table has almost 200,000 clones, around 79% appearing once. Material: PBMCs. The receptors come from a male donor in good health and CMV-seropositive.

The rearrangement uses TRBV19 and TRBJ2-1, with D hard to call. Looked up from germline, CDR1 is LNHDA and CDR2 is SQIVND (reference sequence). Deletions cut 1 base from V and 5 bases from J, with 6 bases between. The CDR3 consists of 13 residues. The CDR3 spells CASSIGYNNEQFF. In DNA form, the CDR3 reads TGTGCCAGTAGTATAGGCTATAACAATGAGCAGTTCTTC.

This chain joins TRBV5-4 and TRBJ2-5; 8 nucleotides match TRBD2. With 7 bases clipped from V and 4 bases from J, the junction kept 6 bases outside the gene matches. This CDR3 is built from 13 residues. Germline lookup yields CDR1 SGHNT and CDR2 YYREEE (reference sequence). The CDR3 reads CASGGAGGETQYF. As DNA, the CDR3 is TGTGCCAGCGGGGGTGCGGGGGGAGAGACCCAGTACTTC.

The CDR3 bases are TGTGCCAGCACCTCAGGGATGGGCACTGAAGCTTTCTTT. Amino acids: CASTSGMGTEAFF. V gene TRBV7-9 combines with J gene TRBJ1-1; TRBD1 is a possible D gene (5 bases). V was clipped by 7 bases and J by 4 bases, with 13 bases between them. The CDR3 runs to 13 residues. Germline CDR1 reads SEHNR; CDR2 reads FQNEAQ (reference sequence).

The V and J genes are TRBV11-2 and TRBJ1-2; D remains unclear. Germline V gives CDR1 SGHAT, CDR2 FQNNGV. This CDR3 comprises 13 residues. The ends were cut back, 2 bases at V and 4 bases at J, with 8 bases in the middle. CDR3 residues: CASSLLNGYGYTF. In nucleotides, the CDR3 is TGTGCCAGCAGCTTATTAAACGGCTATGGCTACACCTTC.

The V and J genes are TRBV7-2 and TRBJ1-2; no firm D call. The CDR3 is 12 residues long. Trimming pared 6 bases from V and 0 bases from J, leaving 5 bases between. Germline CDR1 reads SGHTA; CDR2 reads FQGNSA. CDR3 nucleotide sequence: TGTGCCAGCAGGGCAGCTAACTATGGCTACACCTTC. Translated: CASRAANYGYTF.

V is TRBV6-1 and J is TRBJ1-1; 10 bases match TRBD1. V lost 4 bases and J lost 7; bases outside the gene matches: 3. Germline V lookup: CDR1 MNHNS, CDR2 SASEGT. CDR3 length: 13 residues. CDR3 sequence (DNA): TGTGCCAGCAGTGGGGACAGGGGACGTGAAGCTTTCTTT. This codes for CASSGDRGREAFF.

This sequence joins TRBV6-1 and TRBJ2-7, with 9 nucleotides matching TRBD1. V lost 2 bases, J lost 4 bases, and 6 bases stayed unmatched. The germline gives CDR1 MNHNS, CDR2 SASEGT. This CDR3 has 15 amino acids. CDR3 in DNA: TGTGCCAGCAGTGAACCGGGCGACAGGGGGTACGAGCAGTACTTC. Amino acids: CASSEPGDRGYEQYF.

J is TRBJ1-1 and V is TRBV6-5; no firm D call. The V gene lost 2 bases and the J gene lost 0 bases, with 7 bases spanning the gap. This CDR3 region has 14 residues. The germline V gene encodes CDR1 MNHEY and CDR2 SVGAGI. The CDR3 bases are TGTGCCAGCAGTTACAACAGATTGAACACTGAAGCTTTCTTT. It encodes CASSYNRLNTEAFF.

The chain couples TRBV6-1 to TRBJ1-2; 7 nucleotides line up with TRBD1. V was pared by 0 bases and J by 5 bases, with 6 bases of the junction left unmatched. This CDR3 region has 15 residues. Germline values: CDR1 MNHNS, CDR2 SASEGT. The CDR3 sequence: CASSEATGQTYGYTF. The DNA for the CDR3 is TGTGCCAGCAGTGAAGCGACGGGACAGACTTATGGCTACACCTTC.

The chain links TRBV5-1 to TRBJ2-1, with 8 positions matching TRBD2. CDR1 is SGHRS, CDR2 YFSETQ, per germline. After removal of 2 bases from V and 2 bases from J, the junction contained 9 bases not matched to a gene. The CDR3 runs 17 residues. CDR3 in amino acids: CASSLGVAGGAYNEQFF. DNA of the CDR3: TGCGCCAGCAGCTTAGGGGTCGCGGGAGGAGCCTACAATGAGCAGTTCTTC.